These T cell receptor beta chains were read from a single sample in a study of T cells in Graves' hyperthyroidism and ophthalmopathy. TCRdb recomputed calls from the multiplex PCR reads with MiXCR, one row per CDR3 protein. The data show over 550,000 distinct CDR3 sequences, with over 15% seen just once and 18% held by the top ten. Sequencing was carried out using blood. All receptors come from a woman under 30 with Graves' hyperthyroidism. Both conserved end residues are part of each CDR3. The D gene is left open where the match is weak. Size is omitted from some rows. Given values are once, few, many or a class for expanded clones.

size: .
J: TRBJ2-7
V: TRBV7-2
D: .
CDR3: CASSPRSETYEQYF
DNA: TGTGCCAGCAGCCCCCGCAGCGAAACCTACGAGCAGTACTTC

size: .
J: TRBJ2-7
V: TRBV6-1
D: TRBD1
CDR3: CASSSPGQGLYEQYF
DNA: TGTGCCAGCAGCAGCCCGGGACAGGGACTCTACGAGCAGTACTTC

size: many
J: TRBJ2-1
V: TRBV5-1
D: .
CDR3: CASSLTRSEQFF
DNA: TGCGCCAGCAGCTTGACTCGTAGTGAGCAGTTCTTC

size: many
J: TRBJ1-2
V: TRBV6-2/TRBV6-3
D: TRBD1
CDR3: CASSYPHRGPGGYTF
DNA: TGTGCCAGCAGTTACCCACACAGGGGGCCGGGCGGCTACACCTTC

size: .
J: TRBJ1-2
V: TRBV4-1
D: .
CDR3: CASSQGVTATNYGYTF
DNA: TGCGCCAGCAGCCAAGGGGTGACAGCTACTAACTATGGCTACACCTTC

size: few
J: TRBJ1-3
V: TRBV2
D: TRBD1
CDR3: CASSGEGQGLESGNTIYF
DNA: TGTGCCAGCAGCGGCGAGGGACAGGGCCTAGAATCAGGAAACACCATATATTTT

size: few
J: TRBJ2-3
V: TRBV5-6
D: .
CDR3: CASRPWGISDTQYF
DNA: TGTGCCAGCAGGCCCTGGGGGATTTCAGATACGCAGTATTTT

size: few
J: TRBJ2-1
V: TRBV3-1
D: TRBD2
CDR3: CASSRLRTSGRGGNEQFF
DNA: TGTGCCAGCAGCCGTCTCCGGACTAGCGGGAGAGGGGGGAATGAGCAGTTCTTC

size: few
J: TRBJ2-1
V: TRBV5-1
D: .
CDR3: CASSLVVGGNEQFF
DNA: TGCGCCAGCAGCTTGGTCGTTGGAGGCAATGAGCAGTTCTTC

size: many
J: TRBJ1-1
V: TRBV30
D: .
CDR3: CAWAQDTEAFF
DNA: TGTGCCTGGGCCCAGGACACTGAAGCTTTCTTT

size: many
J: TRBJ2-7
V: TRBV7-9
D: TRBD2
CDR3: CASSARLGTSGAYEQYF
DNA: TGTGCCAGCAGCGCTAGGCTCGGGACTAGCGGTGCCTACGAGCAGTACTTC

size: many
J: TRBJ2-3
V: TRBV7-8
D: .
CDR3: CASSLALIRIQADTQYF
DNA: TGTGCCAGCAGCTTAGCGCTTATACGGATCCAAGCAGATACGCAGTATTTT

size: many
J: TRBJ2-5
V: TRBV7-2
D: TRBD1
CDR3: CASSVTGDGETQYF
DNA: TGTGCCAGCAGCGTAACAGGGGATGGGGAGACCCAGTACTTC

size: many
J: TRBJ2-5
V: TRBV20-1
D: .
CDR3: CSARDQLETQYF
DNA: TGCAGTGCTAGAGATCAACTAGAGACCCAGTACTTC

size: many
J: TRBJ2-7
V: TRBV20-1
D: TRBD1
CDR3: CSARDDQGAYEQYF
DNA: TGCAGTGCTAGAGATGACCAGGGGGCGTACGAGCAGTACTTC

size: many
J: TRBJ2-7
V: TRBV11-2
D: TRBD2
CDR3: CASLRLASSYEQYF
DNA: TGTGCCAGCCTCAGACTAGCGAGTTCCTACGAGCAGTACTTC

size: many
J: TRBJ1-5
V: TRBV12-3/TRBV12-4
D: .
CDR3: CASTPTGPPNQPQHF
DNA: TGTGCCAGCACCCCGACAGGTCCCCCCAATCAGCCCCAGCATTTT

size: many
J: TRBJ1-1
V: TRBV5-1
D: .
CDR3: CASSTGPGTEAFF
DNA: TGCGCCAGCAGTACAGGGCCGGGCACTGAAGCTTTCTTT

size: .
J: TRBJ1-1
V: TRBV2
D: TRBD1
CDR3: CASRGQGSFAEAFF
DNA: TGTGCCAGCAGGGGACAGGGGTCCTTCGCTGAAGCTTTCTTT

size: .
J: TRBJ1-2
V: TRBV27
D: TRBD1
CDR3: CASSVRQGPFQYGYTF
DNA: TGTGCCAGCAGCGTGAGACAGGGGCCCTTTCAATATGGCTACACCTTC

size: many
J: TRBJ1-2
V: TRBV2
D: TRBD1
CDR3: CASSELGQGAHGYTF
DNA: TGTGCCAGCAGTGAATTAGGACAGGGGGCGCATGGCTACACCTTC

size: few
J: TRBJ1-1
V: TRBV5-6
D: .
CDR3: CASSGRFMRNTEAFF
DNA: TGTGCCAGCAGCGGTCGTTTCATGCGGAACACTGAAGCTTTCTTT

size: few
J: TRBJ2-5
V: TRBV5-1
D: TRBD2
CDR3: CASSFLAGLQETQYF
DNA: TGCGCCAGCAGCTTTCTAGCGGGCCTTCAAGAGACCCAGTACTTC

size: few
J: TRBJ2-1
V: TRBV18
D: .
CDR3: CASSPDGLSYNEQFF
DNA: TGTGCCAGCTCACCAGATGGGCTCTCTTACAATGAGCAGTTCTTC

size: many
J: TRBJ1-5
V: TRBV2
D: TRBD1
CDR3: CASSGPGTGLSGQPQHF
DNA: TGTGCCAGCAGTGGGCCGGGGACAGGGCTTTCGGGTCAGCCCCAGCATTTT

size: .
J: TRBJ2-7
V: TRBV5-1
D: TRBD1
CDR3: CASSETRDRVNEQYF
DNA: TGCGCCAGCAGCGAAACCCGGGACAGGGTAAACGAGCAGTACTTC

size: .
J: TRBJ2-1
V: TRBV18
D: TRBD2
CDR3: CASSATSGLYNEQFF
DNA: TGTGCCAGCTCAGCGACTAGCGGTTTATACAATGAGCAGTTCTTC

size: .
J: TRBJ1-2
V: TRBV15
D: .
CDR3: CATSRDSGIGYGYTF
DNA: TGTGCCACCAGCAGAGATTCAGGGATAGGCTATGGCTACACCTTC

size: many
J: TRBJ2-7
V: TRBV6-1
D: TRBD2
CDR3: CASSEQGGSSYEQYF
DNA: TGTGCCAGCAGTGAACAGGGCGGGAGCTCCTACGAGCAGTACTTC

size: few
J: TRBJ1-3
V: TRBV30
D: .
CDR3: CAWSVGSAGNTIYF
DNA: TGTGCCTGGAGTGTGGGGAGCGCAGGAAACACCATATATTTT

size: few
J: TRBJ2-7
V: TRBV28
D: TRBD1
CDR3: CASSLRGPVGYEQYF
DNA: TGTGCCAGCAGTTTAAGGGGGCCCGTTGGGTACGAGCAGTACTTC

size: few
J: TRBJ2-7
V: TRBV4-3
D: .
CDR3: CASSQRGRDEQYF
DNA: TGCGCCAGCAGCCAAAGGGGTCGGGACGAGCAGTACTTC

size: many
J: TRBJ2-1
V: TRBV7-2
D: .
CDR3: CASSRGVNNEQFF
DNA: TGTGCCAGCAGCCGCGGAGTCAACAATGAGCAGTTCTTC

size: .
J: TRBJ2-1
V: TRBV20-1
D: TRBD2
CDR3: CSALAGGGGNEQFF
DNA: TGCAGTGCTCTAGCGGGGGGGGGGGGGAATGAGCAGTTCTTC

size: .
J: TRBJ2-5
V: TRBV3-1
D: .
CDR3: CASSQDGGQQETQYF
DNA: TGTGCCAGCAGCCAAGATGGTGGACAGCAAGAGACCCAGTACTTC

size: few
J: TRBJ2-2
V: TRBV2
D: TRBD2
CDR3: CASSEVLAGGGELFF
DNA: TGTGCCAGCAGTGAAGTCCTAGCGGGAGGCGGGGAGCTGTTTTTT

size: many
J: TRBJ1-1
V: TRBV7-2
D: .
CDR3: CASSPQGRMNTEAFF
DNA: TGTGCCAGCAGCCCCCAGGGACGGATGAACACTGAAGCTTTCTTT

size: few
J: TRBJ1-6
V: TRBV4-3
D: .
CDR3: CASSRSGDSPLHF
DNA: TGCGCCAGCAGCCGATCTGGGGATTCACCCCTCCACTTT

size: .
J: TRBJ2-7
V: TRBV20-1
D: .
CDR3: CRVLDQDSYEQYF
DNA: TGCAGAGTCCTTGATCAAGATTCCTACGAGCAGTACTTC

size: .
J: TRBJ1-1
V: TRBV6-2/TRBV6-3
D: TRBD1
CDR3: CASSYRDRVTEAFF
DNA: TGTGCCAGCAGTTACCGGGACAGGGTCACTGAAGCTTTCTTT

size: many
J: TRBJ2-7
V: TRBV28
D: TRBD1
CDR3: CASSTRQGPKNSYEQYF
DNA: TGTGCCAGCAGTACCAGACAGGGGCCTAAAAACTCCTACGAGCAGTACTTC

size: many
J: TRBJ2-5
V: TRBV28
D: .
CDR3: CASSLGLALEQETQYF
DNA: TGTGCCAGCAGTTTAGGGCTAGCGCTCGAACAAGAGACCCAGTACTTC